This TCR beta chain came from a study of blood T cell repertoires in COVID-19. Across the study: Researchers got acute and convalescent COVID-19 samples from the United States, Italy and Spain.

From germline, CDR1 is GTSNPN and CDR2 SVGIG (reference sequence). The CDR3 is made up of 14 amino acids. The trim removed 2 bases at V and 3 bases at J, leaving 1 base unmatched. TCRdb's copy holds only in-frame clones and misses some; the assay was immunoSEQ multiplex PCR. This sample yields fewer than 250,000 clones, of which about 85% are seen a single time; over 0.95% belongs to the top ten. The chain has TRBV30 and TRBJ2-4; 10 nucleotides align to TRBD2. Sequenced material: peripheral blood. This TCR came from a man between 40 and 49 years old with acute or convalescent COVID-19. This CDR3 reads CAWSLAGGKNIQYF. CDR3 sequence (DNA): TGTGCCTGGAGTTTAGCGGGGGGCAAAAACATTCAGTACTTC.